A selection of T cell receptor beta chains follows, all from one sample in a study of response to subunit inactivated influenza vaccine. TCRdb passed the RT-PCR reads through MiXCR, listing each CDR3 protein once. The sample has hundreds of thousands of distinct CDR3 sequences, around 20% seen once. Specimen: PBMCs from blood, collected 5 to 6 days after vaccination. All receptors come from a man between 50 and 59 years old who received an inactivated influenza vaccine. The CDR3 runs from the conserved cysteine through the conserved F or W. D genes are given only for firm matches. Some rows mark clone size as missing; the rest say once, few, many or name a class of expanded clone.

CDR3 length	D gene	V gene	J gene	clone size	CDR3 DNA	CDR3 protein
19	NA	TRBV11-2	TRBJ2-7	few	TGTGCCAGCAGCCCATTTGTTAGGAGGGATACGGGGGAAAGGTACGAGCAGTACTTC	CASSPFVRRDTGERYEQYF
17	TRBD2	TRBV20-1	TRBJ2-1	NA	TGCAGTGCCACGGGGCTAGCGGGAGGAGGTATCTACAATGAGCAGTTCTTC	CSATGLAGGGIYNEQFF
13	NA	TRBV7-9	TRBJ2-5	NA	TGTGCCAGCACCGGAGGGGCAAGGGAGACCCAGTACTTC	CASTGGARETQYF
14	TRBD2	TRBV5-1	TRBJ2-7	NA	TGCGCCAGCAGCTTGAGTGGGAGGGCCTCCGGGCAGTACTTC	CASSLSGRASGQYF
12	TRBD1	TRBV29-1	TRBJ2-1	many	TGCAGCGTCCCGGGACAGTACAATGAGCAGTTCTTC	CSVPGQYNEQFF
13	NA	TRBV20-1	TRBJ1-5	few	TGCAGTGCTAATCCACATAGCAATCAGCCCCAGCATTTT	CSANPHSNQPQHF
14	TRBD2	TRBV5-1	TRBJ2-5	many	TGCGCCAGCAGCTTGTCGGGAGGACGGGAGACCCAGTACTTC	CASSLSGGRETQYF
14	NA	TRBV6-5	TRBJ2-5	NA	TGTGCCAGCAGTTATGGTCGGGCGCGGGAGACCCAGTACTTC	CASSYGRARETQYF
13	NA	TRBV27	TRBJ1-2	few	TGTGCCAGCAGTTTCAGAGGGAACTATGGCTACACCTTC	CASSFRGNYGYTF
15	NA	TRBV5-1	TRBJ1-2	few	TGCGCCAGCAGCTTGTCCCGGTGGTCTAACTATGGCTACACCTTC	CASSLSRWSNYGYTF
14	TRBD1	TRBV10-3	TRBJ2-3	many	TGTGCCATCAGTGAACCCGCGACAGGGGCTACGCAGTATTTT	CAISEPATGATQYF
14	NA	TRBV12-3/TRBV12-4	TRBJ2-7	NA	TGTGCCAGCAGTCGCCTAGGGGTATCCTACGAGCAGTACTTC	CASSRLGVSYEQYF
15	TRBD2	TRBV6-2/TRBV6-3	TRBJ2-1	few	TGTGCCAGCAGTCCCACTAGCGGGAGGGCCGGCGGGCAGTTCTTC	CASSPTSGRAGGQFF
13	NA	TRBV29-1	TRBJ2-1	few	TGCAGCGTTGATGGGGGAGAGTTCAATGAGCAGTTCTTC	CSVDGGEFNEQFF
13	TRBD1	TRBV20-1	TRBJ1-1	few	TGCAGTGCTGGAGGACAGGCATCCACTGAAGCTTTCTTT	CSAGGQASTEAFF
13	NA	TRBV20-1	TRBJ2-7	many	TGCAGTCCTAAGGGTATAGGGGCGGGAGAGCAGTACTTC	CSPKGIGAGEQYF
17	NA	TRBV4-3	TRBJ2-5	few	TGCGCCAGCAGCCAAGATCTACGCCGACGGACAGATGAGACCCAGTACTTC	CASSQDLRRRTDETQYF
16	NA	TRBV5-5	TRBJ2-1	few	TGTGCCAGCAGCTTGAGATGGGCAGTAGGGGGCAATGAGCAGTTCTTC	CASSLRWAVGGNEQFF
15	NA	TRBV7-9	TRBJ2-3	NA	TGTGCCAGCAGCCCCGCTACTAGTTACACAGATACGCAGTATTTT	CASSPATSYTDTQYF
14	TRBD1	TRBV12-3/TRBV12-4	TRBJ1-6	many	TGTGCCAGCAATAGACAGGGGCTGAATTCACCCCTCCACTTT	CASNRQGLNSPLHF
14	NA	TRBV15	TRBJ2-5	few	TGTGCCACTTCCGACCCGGGCAACCAAGAGACCCAGTACTTC	CATSDPGNQETQYF
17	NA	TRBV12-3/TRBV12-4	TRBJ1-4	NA	TGTGCCAGCAGGCAAGCCCAGGGGAGAAGAACTAATGAAAAACTGTTTTTT	CASRQAQGRRTNEKLFF
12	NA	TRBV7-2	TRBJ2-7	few	TGTGCCAGCAGCCACACTAGCACCGAGCAGTACTTC	CASSHTSTEQYF
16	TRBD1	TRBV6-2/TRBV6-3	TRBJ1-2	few	TGTGCCAGCAGTACCGCAAGACAGGGACCAACCTATGGCTACACCTTC	CASSTARQGPTYGYTF
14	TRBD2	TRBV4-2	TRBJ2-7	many	TGTGCCAGCAGCCAAGGGGACTACTCCTACGAGCAGTACTTC	CASSQGDYSYEQYF
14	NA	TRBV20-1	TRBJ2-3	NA	TGCAGTGCTAGAGATCATGTAGGCACAGATACGCAGTATTTT	CSARDHVGTDTQYF
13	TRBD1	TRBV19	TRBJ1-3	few	TGTGCCAGTAACAGGGGGTCTGGAAACACCATATATTTT	CASNRGSGNTIYF
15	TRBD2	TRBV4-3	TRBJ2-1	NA	TGCGCCAGCAGCCACGCTAGCGGGAGCGATAATGAGCAGTTCTTC	CASSHASGSDNEQFF
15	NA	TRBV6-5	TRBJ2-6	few	TGTGCCAGCAGTTACTCTAAGCTCCAGGCCAACGTCCTGACTTTC	CASSYSKLQANVLTF
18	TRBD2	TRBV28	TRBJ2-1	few	TGTGCCAGCAGTTTCAATCGGGCTAGCGGTTCGACCTACAATGAGCAGTTCTTC	CASSFNRASGSTYNEQFF
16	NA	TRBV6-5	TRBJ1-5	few	TGTGCCAGCAGTTACTCGCAGGGAGGACGCAATCAGCCCCAGCATTTT	CASSYSQGGRNQPQHF
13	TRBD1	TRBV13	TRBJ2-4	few	TGTGCCAGCAGCGCCCCGGGACAGATAATTCAGTACTTC	CASSAPGQIIQYF
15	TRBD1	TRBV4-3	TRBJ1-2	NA	TGCGCCAGCAGCCAAGAGACAGGGACTAACTATGGCTACACCTTC	CASSQETGTNYGYTF
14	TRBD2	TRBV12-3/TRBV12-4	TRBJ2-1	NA	TGTGCCCTGGGAAAGCGGGGGGCCTACAATGAGCAGTTCTTC	CALGKRGAYNEQFF
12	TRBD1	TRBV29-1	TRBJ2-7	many	TGCAGCGCCACCGGGACAGATTACGAGCAGTACTTC	CSATGTDYEQYF
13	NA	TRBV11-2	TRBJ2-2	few	TGTGCCAGCAGCTTAGAGACCACCGGGGAGCTGTTTTTT	CASSLETTGELFF
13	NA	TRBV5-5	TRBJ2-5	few	TGTGCCAGCAGCTTCGGATTTTATGAGACCCAGTACTTC	CASSFGFYETQYF
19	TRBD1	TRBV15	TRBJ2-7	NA	TGTGCCACCAGCAGAGATCTGGGACAGCGTGTCCATGGCCCCTACGAGCAGTACTTC	CATSRDLGQRVHGPYEQYF
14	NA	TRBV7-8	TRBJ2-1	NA	TGTGCCAGCAGCTTACCAGGGCCTAGTAATGAGCAGTTCTTC	CASSLPGPSNEQFF
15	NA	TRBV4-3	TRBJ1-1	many	TGCGCCAGCAGCGAGGGACTTCCAGGGAACACTGAAGCTTTCTTT	CASSEGLPGNTEAFF
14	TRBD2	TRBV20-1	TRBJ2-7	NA	TGCAGTGCTAGAGATCGGGGGGTCTCCTACGAGCAGTACTTC	CSARDRGVSYEQYF
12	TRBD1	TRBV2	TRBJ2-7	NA	TGTGCCAGGCGAGGACAGGGTTACGAGCAGTACTTC	CARRGQGYEQYF
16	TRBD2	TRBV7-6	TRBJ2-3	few	TGTGCCAGCAGCCCTCGCGGGGGGGCTAGCACAGATACGCAGTATTTT	CASSPRGGASTDTQYF
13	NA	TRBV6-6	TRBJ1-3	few	TGTGCCAGCTCAACGGCGCGTGGAAACACCACATATTTT	CASSTARGNTTYF
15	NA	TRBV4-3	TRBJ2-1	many	TGCGCCAGCAGCCAAGTGCGGACCTCCTACAATGAGCAGTTCTTC	CASSQVRTSYNEQFF
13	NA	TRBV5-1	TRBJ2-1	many	TGCGCCAGCAAACCCGGAGGGAGTAATGAGCAGTTCTTC	CASKPGGSNEQFF
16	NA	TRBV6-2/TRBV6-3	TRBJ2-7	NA	TGTGCCAGCAGTACCCACCTTGGGGCCCTCTCCTACGAGCAGTACTTC	CASSTHLGALSYEQYF
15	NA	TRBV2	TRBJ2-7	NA	TGTGCCAGCAGACAGGACCCCCGGGGGAATTACGAGCAGTACTTC	CASRQDPRGNYEQYF
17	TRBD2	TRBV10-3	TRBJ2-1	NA	TGTGCCATCAGTGAGCACCCCGGACTAGCGGGGGGGCCGGAGCAGTTCTTC	CAISEHPGLAGGPEQFF
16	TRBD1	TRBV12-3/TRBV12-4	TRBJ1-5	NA	TGTGCCAGCAGTCGGACAGGGGCGAGTAGCAATCAGCCCCAGCATTTT	CASSRTGASSNQPQHF
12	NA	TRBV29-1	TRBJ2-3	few	TGCAGCGTTCGCAACAGGGTAGATACGCAGTATTTT	CSVRNRVDTQYF
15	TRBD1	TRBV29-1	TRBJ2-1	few	TGCAGCGTTGACCGCCCAGGGGGCTCCTACAATGAGCAGTTCTTC	CSVDRPGGSYNEQFF
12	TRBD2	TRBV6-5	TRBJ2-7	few	TGTGCCAGCAGTTTAAATAGCGGGGACCAGTACTTC	CASSLNSGDQYF
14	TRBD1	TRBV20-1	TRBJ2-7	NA	TGCAGTGCTAGATCAATTGACAGGGCCTACGAGCAGTACTTC	CSARSIDRAYEQYF
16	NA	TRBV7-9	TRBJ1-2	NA	TGTGCCAGCAGCTTATCAGACCGGGACGGAGCTTATGGCTACACCTTC	CASSLSDRDGAYGYTF
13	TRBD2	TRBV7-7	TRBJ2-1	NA	TGTGCCAGCAGCTTAGCGGGGAGGGGTGAGCAGTTCTTC	CASSLAGRGEQFF
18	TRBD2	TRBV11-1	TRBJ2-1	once	TGTGCCAGCAGCATTTTCGGGGGACTAGCGGGAGTCTACAATGAGCAGTTCTTC	CASSIFGGLAGVYNEQFF
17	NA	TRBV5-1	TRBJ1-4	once	TGCGCCAGCAGCTTGGCGTGGTCCAGGTCAACTAATGAAAAACTGTTTTTT	CASSLAWSRSTNEKLFF
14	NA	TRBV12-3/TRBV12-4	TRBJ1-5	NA	TGTGCCAGCAGTTTTCTAAGACCCAATCAGCCCCAGCATTTT	CASSFLRPNQPQHF